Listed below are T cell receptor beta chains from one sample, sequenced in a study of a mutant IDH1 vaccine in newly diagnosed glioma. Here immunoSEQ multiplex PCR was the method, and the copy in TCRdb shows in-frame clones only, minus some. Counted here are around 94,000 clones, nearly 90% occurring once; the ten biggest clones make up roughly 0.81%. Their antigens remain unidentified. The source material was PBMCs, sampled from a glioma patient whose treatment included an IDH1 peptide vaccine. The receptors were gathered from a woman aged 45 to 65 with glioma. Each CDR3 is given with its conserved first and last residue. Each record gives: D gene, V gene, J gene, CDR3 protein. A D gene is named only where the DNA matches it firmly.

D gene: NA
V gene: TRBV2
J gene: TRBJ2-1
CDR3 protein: CASSAEIGGYNEQFF

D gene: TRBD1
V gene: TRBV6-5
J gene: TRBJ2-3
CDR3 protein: CASSSDREPRDTQYF

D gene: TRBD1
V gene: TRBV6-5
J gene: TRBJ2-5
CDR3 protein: CASSYYWTGPGETQYF

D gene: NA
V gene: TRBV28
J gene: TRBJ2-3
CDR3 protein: CASSTGQLTDTQYF

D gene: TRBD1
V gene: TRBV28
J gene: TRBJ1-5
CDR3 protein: CASNLQGVSNQPQHF

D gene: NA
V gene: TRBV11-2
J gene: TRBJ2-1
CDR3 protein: CASSLLGGILGEQFF

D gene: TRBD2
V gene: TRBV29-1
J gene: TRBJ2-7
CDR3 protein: CSGATSGYYEQYF

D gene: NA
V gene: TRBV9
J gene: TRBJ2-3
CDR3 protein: CASSAGGGPDTQYF

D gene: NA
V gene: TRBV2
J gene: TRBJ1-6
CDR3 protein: CASSVRTVYNSPPHF

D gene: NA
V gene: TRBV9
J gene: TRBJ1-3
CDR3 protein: CASSVGGRASGNTIYF

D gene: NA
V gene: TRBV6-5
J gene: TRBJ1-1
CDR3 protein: CASSERVGNAFF

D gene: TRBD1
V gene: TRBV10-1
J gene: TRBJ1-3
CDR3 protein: CASSKTGGSGNTIYF

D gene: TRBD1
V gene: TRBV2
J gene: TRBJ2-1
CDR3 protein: CASSQTGQGSYNEQFF

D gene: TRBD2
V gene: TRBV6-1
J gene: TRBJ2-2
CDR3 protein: CASSGLAGGPTGELFF

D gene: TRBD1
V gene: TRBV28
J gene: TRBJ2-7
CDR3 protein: CASSAGTAFRSSYEQYF

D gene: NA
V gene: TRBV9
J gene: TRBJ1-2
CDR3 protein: CASSREIPGITRYGYTF

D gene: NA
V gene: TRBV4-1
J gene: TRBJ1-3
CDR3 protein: CASSQSRLSSGNTIYF

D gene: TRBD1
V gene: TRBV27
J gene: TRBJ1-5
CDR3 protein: CASKTTGGNQPQHF

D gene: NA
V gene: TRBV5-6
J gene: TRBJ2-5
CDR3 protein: CASSRTYRAQETQYF

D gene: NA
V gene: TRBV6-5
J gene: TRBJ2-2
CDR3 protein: CASSPGLNTGELFF

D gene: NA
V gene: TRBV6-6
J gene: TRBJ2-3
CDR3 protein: CASASAVGTSTDTQYF

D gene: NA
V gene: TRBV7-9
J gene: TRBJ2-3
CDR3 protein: CASSLVVDTQYF

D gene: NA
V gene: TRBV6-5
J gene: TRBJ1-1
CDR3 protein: CASSYSRLNTEAFF

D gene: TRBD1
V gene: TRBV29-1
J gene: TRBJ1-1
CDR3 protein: CSVALGQGGAFF

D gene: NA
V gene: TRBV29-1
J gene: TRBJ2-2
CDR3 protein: CSVELGLRTGELFF

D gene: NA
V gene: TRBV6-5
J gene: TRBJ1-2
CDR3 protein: CASSPARIYGYTF

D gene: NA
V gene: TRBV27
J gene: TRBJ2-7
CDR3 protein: CASGRFEQYF

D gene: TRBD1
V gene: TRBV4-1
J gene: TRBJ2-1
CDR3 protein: CASSQRDSLLSYNEQFF

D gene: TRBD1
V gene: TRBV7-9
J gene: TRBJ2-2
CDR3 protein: CASSHGTGVTGELFF

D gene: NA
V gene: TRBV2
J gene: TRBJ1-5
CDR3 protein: CASTRTGGEQPQHF

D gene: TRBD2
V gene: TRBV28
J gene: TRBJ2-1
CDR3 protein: CATRLAGGYNEQFF

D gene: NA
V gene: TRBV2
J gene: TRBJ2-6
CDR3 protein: CASLGELGANVLTF

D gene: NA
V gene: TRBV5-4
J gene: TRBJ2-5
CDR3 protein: CASSSPLGEQETQYF

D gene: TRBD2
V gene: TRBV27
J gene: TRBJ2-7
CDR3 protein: CASRVGASGRMRQYF

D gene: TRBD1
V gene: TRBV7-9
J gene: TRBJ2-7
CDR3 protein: CASSLGDGTGGWSYEQYF

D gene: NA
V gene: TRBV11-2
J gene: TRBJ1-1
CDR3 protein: CASSPTAGSTEAFF

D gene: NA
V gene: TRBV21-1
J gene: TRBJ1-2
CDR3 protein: CASSKSWSAMRSGYTF

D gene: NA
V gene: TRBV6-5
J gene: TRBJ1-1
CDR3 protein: CASSHGRGLNTEAFF

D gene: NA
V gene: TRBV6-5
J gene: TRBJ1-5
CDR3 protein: CASSYGGGSNQPQHF

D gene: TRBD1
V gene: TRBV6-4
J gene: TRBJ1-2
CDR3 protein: CASSDSARQGNGYTF

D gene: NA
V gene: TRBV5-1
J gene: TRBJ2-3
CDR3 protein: CASSYRSASTDTQYF

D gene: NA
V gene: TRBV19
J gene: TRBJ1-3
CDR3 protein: CASSPGLIGGRASGNTIYF

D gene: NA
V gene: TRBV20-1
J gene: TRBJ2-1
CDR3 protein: CSARVRGEQFF

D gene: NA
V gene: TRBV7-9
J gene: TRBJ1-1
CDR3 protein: CASSPRQAMNTEAFF

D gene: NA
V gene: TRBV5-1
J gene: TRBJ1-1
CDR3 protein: CASSLVPGRNTEAFF

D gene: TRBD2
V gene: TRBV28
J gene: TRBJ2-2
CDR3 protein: CASSSVRTSCVFRQNTGELFF

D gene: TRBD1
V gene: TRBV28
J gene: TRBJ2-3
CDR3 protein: CAHRGLQSTDTQYF

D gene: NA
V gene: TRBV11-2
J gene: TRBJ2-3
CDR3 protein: CATREWETDTQYF

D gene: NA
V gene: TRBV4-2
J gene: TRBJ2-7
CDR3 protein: CASSQDFPTGTPYEQYF

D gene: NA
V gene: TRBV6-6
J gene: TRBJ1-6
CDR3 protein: CASAGANSPLHF

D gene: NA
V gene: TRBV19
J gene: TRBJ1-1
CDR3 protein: CASSTRDSRLTEAFF

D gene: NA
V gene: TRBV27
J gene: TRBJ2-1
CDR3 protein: CASSFSLLLERYNEQFF

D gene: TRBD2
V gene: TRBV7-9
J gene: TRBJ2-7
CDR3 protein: CASSLKRESSYEQYF

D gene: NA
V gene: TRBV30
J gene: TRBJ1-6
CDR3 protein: CAWNILHNSPLHF